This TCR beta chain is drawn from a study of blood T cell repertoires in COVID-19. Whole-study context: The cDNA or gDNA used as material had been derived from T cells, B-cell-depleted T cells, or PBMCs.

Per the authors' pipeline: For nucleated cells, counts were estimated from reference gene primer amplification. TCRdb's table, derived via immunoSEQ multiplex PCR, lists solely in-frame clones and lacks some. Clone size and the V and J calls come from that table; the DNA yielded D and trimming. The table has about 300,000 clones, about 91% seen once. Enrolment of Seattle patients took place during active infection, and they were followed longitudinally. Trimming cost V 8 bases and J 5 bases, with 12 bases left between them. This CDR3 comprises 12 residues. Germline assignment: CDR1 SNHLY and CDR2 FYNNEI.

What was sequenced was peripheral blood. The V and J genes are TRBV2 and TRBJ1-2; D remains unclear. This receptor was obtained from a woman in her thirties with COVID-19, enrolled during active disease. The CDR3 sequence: CASGREPYGYTF. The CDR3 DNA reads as TGTGCCAGCGGACGGGAACCTTATGGCTACACCTTC.